This TCR beta chain was recorded in a study of high-grade serous ovarian cancer treatment subgroups. Broader study findings: Same-patient tumor repertoires overlapped at roughly 0.095 to 0.8; different patients barely overlapped.

TCRdb's table, derived via immunoSEQ multiplex PCR, lists solely in-frame clones and lacks some. Among around 2,000 clones listed, roughly two thirds were seen once. As to this clone: What it binds is not known.

Tumor tissue was taken before any definitive surgery or chemotherapy was given. The clonotype originates from a human donor with high-grade serous ovarian cancer. The sequenced sample consisted of tumor tissue.

This chain's CDR3 is CASMAGEVAQYF. In DNA, the CDR3 is TGTGCCAGCATGGCAGGTGAGGTCGCGCAGTATTTT. J is TRBJ2-3 and V is TRBV6-1; D unclear. The CDR3 is 12 amino acids. Germline CDR1 and CDR2: MNHNS and SASEGT. V dropped 7 bases and J dropped 10 bases, with 15 bases sitting between them.